Shown below are 6 T cell receptor beta chains from a single sample sequenced in a study of cytomegalovirus exposure and HLA in healthy donors (TCRdb year 2017). To prepare the library, the immunoSEQ multiplex PCR assay was applied. TCRdb took over this immuneACCESS table, retaining in-frame rearrangements with V and J assigned. Such tables are incomplete; in checked studies, under half of the missing clones stem from an unresolved V gene, and the remainder is unexplained. The sample contains about 54,000 clones, around nine tenths of them found a single time. 7.5% to 9.5% of the sample rests with the top ten. The specimen was PBMCs. The receptors were sampled from a woman under 30 in good health and CMV-seropositive.

The chain combines TRBV6-5 with TRBJ1-6; 10 nucleotides match TRBD1. J lost 9 bases, V lost 2 bases, and 4 bases had no gene match. The CDR3 has 15 residues. Germline V gene sequence: CDR1 MNHEY, CDR2 SVGAGI. The CDR3 DNA reads as TGTGCCAGCAGTTACGGGGGACAGGGGTTTTCACCCCTCCACTTT. It specifies CASSYGGQGFSPLHF.

The V and J genes are TRBV7-6 and TRBJ2-2, with 7 positions matching TRBD1. CDR1 is SGHVS and CDR2 is FNYEAQ in the germline V gene. The CDR3 has 16 amino acids. Trimming took 0 bases from V and 2 from J; bases not matched to a gene: 3. CDR3 loop: CASSLANRGNTGELFF. DNA for the CDR3: TGTGCCAGCAGCTTAGCGAACAGGGGTAACACCGGGGAGCTGTTTTTT.

The chain couples TRBV6-1 to TRBJ2-1; 9 bases agree with TRBD2. This CDR3 has 16 residues. V shed 4 bases and J 8 bases; nucleotides not matched to a gene: 12. Germline CDR1 reads MNHNS; CDR2 reads SASEGT. Here the CDR3 DNA reads TGTGCCAGCAGTGCGGTTGAGGCGGGGGGGATCCATGAGCAGTTCTTC. As protein: CASSAVEAGGIHEQFF.

The chain is built from TRBV6-1 and TRBJ2-7; tentatively, D is TRBD2 (5 bases). The CDR3 runs 14 residues. The germline gives CDR1 MNHNS, CDR2 SASEGT. V shed 1 base and J shed 5 bases, with 12 bases lying between them. Here the CDR3 DNA reads TGTGCCAGCAGTGAAGGAGGGCCCTCGGACGAGCAGTACTTC. This sequence encodes CASSEGGPSDEQYF.

This chain joins TRBV5-1 and TRBJ2-4, with TRBD1 matching over 7 bases. Germline V gene lookup returns CDR1 SGHRS and CDR2 YFSETQ. The CDR3 is 16 residues long. V was clipped by 1 base and J by 8 bases; unmatched bases: 12. CDR3 DNA sequence: TGCGCCAGCAGCTTGAAGTTAGGGGGCAATGGGGACATTCAGTACTTC. Translated, it gives CASSLKLGGNGDIQYF.

V and J are TRBV5-1 and TRBJ1-2; a possible D gene is TRBD1 (6 bases). The germline CDR1 and CDR2 sequences are SGHRS and YFSETQ. The CDR3 covers 14 residues. V was clipped by 2 bases and J by 7 bases, with 15 bases between them. The CDR3: CASSFNLQGGGYTF. The CDR3 DNA reads as TGCGCCAGCAGCTTTAATCTACAGGGCGGTGGCTACACCTTC.